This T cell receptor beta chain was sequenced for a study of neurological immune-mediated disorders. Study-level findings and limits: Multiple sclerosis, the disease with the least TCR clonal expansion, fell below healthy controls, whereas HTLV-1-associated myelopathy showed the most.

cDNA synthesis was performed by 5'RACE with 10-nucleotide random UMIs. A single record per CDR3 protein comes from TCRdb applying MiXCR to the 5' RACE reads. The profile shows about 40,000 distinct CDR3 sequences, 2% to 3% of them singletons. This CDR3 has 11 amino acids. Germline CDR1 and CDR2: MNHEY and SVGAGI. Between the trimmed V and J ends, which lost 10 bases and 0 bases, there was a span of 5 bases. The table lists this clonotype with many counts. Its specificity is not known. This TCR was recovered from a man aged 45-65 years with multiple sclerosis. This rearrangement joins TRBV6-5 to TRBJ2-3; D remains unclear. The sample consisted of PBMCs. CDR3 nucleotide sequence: TGTGCCACCAGGAGCACAGATACGCAGTATTTT. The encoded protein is CATRSTDTQYF.